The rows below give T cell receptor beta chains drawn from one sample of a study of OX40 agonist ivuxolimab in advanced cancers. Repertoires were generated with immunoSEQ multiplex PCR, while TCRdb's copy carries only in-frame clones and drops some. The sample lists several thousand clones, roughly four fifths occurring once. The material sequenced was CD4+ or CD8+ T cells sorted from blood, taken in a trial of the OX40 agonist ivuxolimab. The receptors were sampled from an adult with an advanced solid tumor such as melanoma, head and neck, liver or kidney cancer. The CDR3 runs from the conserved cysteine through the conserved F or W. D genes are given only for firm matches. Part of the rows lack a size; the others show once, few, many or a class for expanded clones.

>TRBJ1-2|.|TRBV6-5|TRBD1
TGTGCCAGCAGTTCCGACAGGGCTTACCTTTATGGCTACACCTTC
CASSSDRAYLYGYTF
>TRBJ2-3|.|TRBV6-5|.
TGTGCCAGCAGTTACGGGGGGCGGGGAGATACGCAGTATTTT
CASSYGGRGDTQYF
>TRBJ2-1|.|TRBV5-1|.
TGCGCCAGCAGCTTGGCCGCGGTAGGGAACAATGAGCAGTTCTTC
CASSLAAVGNNEQFF
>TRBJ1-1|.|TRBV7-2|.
TGTGCCAGCAGCCCGGACTTGAACACTGAAGCTTTCTTT
CASSPDLNTEAFF
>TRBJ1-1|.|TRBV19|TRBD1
TGTGCCAGCAGAGACAGGGCGGAGGGGACTGAAGCTTTCTTT
CASRDRAEGTEAFF
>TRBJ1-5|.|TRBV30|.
TGTGCCTGGAGGGACAATGACAATCAGCCCCAGCATTTT
CAWRDNDNQPQHF
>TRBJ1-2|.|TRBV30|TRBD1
TGTGCCTGGAGTTCCGGGACAGGGATGAATGGCTACACCTTC
CAWSSGTGMNGYTF
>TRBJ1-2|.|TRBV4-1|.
TGCGCCAGCAGCCAACCGGGACTTTATGGCTACACCTTC
CASSQPGLYGYTF
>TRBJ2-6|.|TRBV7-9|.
TGTGCCAGCACCCCTGGGGCTGGGGCCAACGTCCTGACTTTC
CASTPGAGANVLTF
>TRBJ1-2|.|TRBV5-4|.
TGTGCCAGCAGCTTGGTGGACGGGATTAACTATGGCTACACCTTC
CASSLVDGINYGYTF
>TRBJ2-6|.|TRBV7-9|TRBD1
TGTGCCAGCAGCTCTACAGGGGTCGGGGCCAACGTCCTGACTTTC
CASSSTGVGANVLTF
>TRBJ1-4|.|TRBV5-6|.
TGTGCCAGCAGCTTGGGGGGAAGATATGAAAAACTGTTTTTT
CASSLGGRYEKLFF
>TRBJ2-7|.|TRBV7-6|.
TGTGCCAGCAGCTTGGGGGGGCCCGCCTACGAGCAGTACTTC
CASSLGGPAYEQYF
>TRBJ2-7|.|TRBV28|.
TGTGCCAGCAGTTTCCACCCAGGGCAGGGGTTTTCCTACGAGCAGTACTTC
CASSFHPGQGFSYEQYF
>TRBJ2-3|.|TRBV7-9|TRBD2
TGTGCCAGCAGCCCAGAGACTAGCAGCGGCACAGATACGCAGTATTTT
CASSPETSSGTDTQYF
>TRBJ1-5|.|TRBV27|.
TGTGCCAGCAGTTTATCGGCAGGGGAGGGGGGCCAGCCCCAGCATTTT
CASSLSAGEGGQPQHF
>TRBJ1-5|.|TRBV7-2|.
TGTGCCAGCAGCTTAGATTGGGGTCAGCCCCAGCATTTT
CASSLDWGQPQHF
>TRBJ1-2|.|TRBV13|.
TGTGCCAGCAGCTTAAGTAGATCTAACTATGGCTACACCTTC
CASSLSRSNYGYTF
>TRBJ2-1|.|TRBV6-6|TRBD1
TGTGCCAGCAGTTCTGGGACAGGGGCAAATGAGCAGTTCTTC
CASSSGTGANEQFF
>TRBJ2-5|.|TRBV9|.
TGTGCCAGCAGCGCAGAGGGGACGGTGCAAGAGACCCAGTACTTC
CASSAEGTVQETQYF
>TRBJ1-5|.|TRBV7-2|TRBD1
TGTGCCAGCAGCTCACGACAGGGGAGTCAGCCCCAGCATTTT
CASSSRQGSQPQHF
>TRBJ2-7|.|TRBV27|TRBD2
TGTGCCAGCAGTTTATCTCGAGCGGGAGCAGCCGAGCAGTACTTC
CASSLSRAGAAEQYF
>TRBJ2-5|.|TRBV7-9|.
TGTGCCAGCAGCTTCCCCGGGCGGGGAGTAGTGGAGACCCAGTACTTC
CASSFPGRGVVETQYF
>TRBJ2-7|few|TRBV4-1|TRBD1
TGCGCCAGCAGCCAATCTGGCCACAGGGGCGACGAGCAGTACTTC
CASSQSGHRGDEQYF
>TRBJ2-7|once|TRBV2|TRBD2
TGTGCCAGCAGGTTCGAGCGGGGGGTCTACGAGCAGTACTTC
CASRFERGVYEQYF
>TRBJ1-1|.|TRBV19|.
TGTGCCAGTAGTATGACAGGAAACACTGAAGCTTTCTTT
CASSMTGNTEAFF
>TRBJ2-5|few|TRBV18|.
TGTGCCAGCTCATTCGAGATTGTGGAGACCCAGTACTTC
CASSFEIVETQYF
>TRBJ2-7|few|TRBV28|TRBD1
TGTGCCAGCAGTTTACTGACAGGGAATCTAGGCGAGCAGTACTTC
CASSLLTGNLGEQYF
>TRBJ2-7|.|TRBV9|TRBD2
TGTGCCAGCAGTGAGACGGGACTAGCGGGAAACGAGCAGTACTTC
CASSETGLAGNEQYF
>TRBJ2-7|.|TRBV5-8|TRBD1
TGTGCCAGCAGCTCCCACAGGGGGACCTACGAGCAGTACTTC
CASSSHRGTYEQYF